This T cell receptor (beta chain) emerged from a study of human T cells and chemical hapten exposure. The time point is: patch test 1, 2 weeks after DPC sensitization. The treatment here: therapeutic diphenylcyclopropenone sensitization with weekly scalp DPC. Regarding the study as a whole: Significantly more large CDR3 similarity clusters were formed by expanded TCRs than by controls.

As to this clonotype: No antigen is known for it.

V was pared by 6 bases and J by 4 bases, with 6 bases between. The CDR3 has 11 amino acids. Germline values: CDR1 MDHEN, CDR2 SYDVKM. MiXCR, applied by TCRdb to the RACE reads, yields one record per CDR3 protein. The repertoire holds under 85,000 distinct CDR3 sequences, under 13% seen once, with approximately 1.5% in the top ten. The chain couples TRBV28 to TRBJ1-1; D is uncertain. This receptor was obtained from a woman between 45 and 65 years old with alopecia areata. Some clones in this sample may be carry-over from other donors' samples. The source was whole blood, collected in connection with sensitization to the hapten diphenylcyclopropenone (DPC). The CDR3 loop reads CASSTVTEAFF. The CDR3 DNA reads TGTGCCAGCAGCACCGTCACTGAAGCTTTCTTT.